This is a list of T cell receptor beta chains from one sample in a study of blood T cell repertoires in COVID-19. Here immunoSEQ multiplex PCR was the method, and the copy in TCRdb shows in-frame clones only, minus some. The top ten hold roughly a sixth of the sample, which has fewer than 250,000 clones, around 80% seen once. The material sequenced was PBMCs or T cells enriched from blood (not recorded which). These receptors were taken from a woman in her 50s with acute COVID-19. CDR3s include the opening cysteine and the closing phenylalanine or tryptophan. Each record gives: V gene, D gene, CDR3 length, clone size, J gene, CDR3 protein, CDR3 DNA. D genes are given only for firm matches. Clone sizes are given selectively: once, few, many, or a class where the clone is expanded.

TRBV6-5	.	13	.	TRBJ1-1	CASSPGSTSEAFF	TGTGCCAGCAGCCCCGGTAGCACGTCTGAAGCTTTCTTT
TRBV3-1/TRBV3-2	TRBD1	16	.	TRBJ2-5	CASSLIGDRGQETQYF	TGTGCCAGCAGCCTCATAGGGGACAGGGGTCAAGAGACCCAGTACTTC
TRBV6-2/TRBV6-3	.	11	.	TRBJ1-2	CASSDTEGYTF	TGTGCCAGCAGCGACACGGAAGGCTACACCTTC
TRBV7-9	TRBD1	13	.	TRBJ1-2	CASTPGTGSGYTF	TGTGCCAGCACCCCGGGGACAGGGAGCGGCTACACCTTC
TRBV3-1/TRBV3-2	.	15	.	TRBJ1-3	CASSPGTPKGNTIYF	TGTGCCAGCAGCCCAGGGACACCGAAGGGAAACACCATATATTTT
TRBV5-5	.	13	.	TRBJ1-2	CASSSNVQGGYTF	TGTGCCAGCAGCTCCAACGTGCAGGGCGGCTACACCTTC
TRBV5-5	.	18	few	TRBJ1-5	CASSRRLQGMEGNQPQHF	TGTGCCAGCAGCAGGAGATTGCAGGGGATGGAGGGCAATCAGCCCCAGCATTTT
TRBV11-2	.	13	.	TRBJ1-3	CASSLDRGNTIYF	TGTGCCAGCAGCTTGGACAGAGGAAACACCATATATTTT
TRBV6-4	TRBD1	16	.	TRBJ1-2	CASSDQNRGFNYGYTF	TGTGCCAGCAGTGACCAAAACAGGGGTTTTAACTATGGCTACACCTTC
TRBV7-2	.	14	.	TRBJ1-1	CASSPVASRKEAFF	TGTGCCAGCAGCCCTGTCGCGTCCCGAAAGGAAGCTTTCTTT
TRBV7-8	TRBD1	16	.	TRBJ1-1	CASSLAGGQGNTEAFF	TGTGCCAGCAGCTTAGCTGGAGGACAGGGTAACACTGAAGCTTTCTTT
TRBV19	.	14	.	TRBJ1-3	CASRSTGPGNTIYF	TGTGCCAGTAGATCAACAGGGCCTGGAAACACCATATATTTT
TRBV6-5	TRBD1	13	few	TRBJ1-5	CASRWDRGQPQHF	TGTGCCAGCAGGTGGGACAGGGGTCAGCCCCAGCATTTT
TRBV3-1/TRBV3-2	TRBD1	14	.	TRBJ1-2	CASSQVETGNGYTF	TGTGCCAGCAGCCAAGTCGAGACAGGGAACGGCTACACCTTC
TRBV6-5	.	15	.	TRBJ1-1	CASSYSGGSSTEAFF	TGTGCCAGCAGTTACTCCGGAGGGAGTTCCACTGAAGCTTTCTTT